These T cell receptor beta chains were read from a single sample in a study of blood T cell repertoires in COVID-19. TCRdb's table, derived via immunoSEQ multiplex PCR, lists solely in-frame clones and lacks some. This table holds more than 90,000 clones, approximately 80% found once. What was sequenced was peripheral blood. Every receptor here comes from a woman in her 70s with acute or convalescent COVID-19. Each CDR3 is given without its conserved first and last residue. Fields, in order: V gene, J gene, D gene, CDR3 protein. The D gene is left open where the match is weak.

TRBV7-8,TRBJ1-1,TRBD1,ASKDRGYGEAF
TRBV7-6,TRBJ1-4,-,ASSLTQGTNEKLF
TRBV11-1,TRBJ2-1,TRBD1,ASSFPGQGSYNEQF
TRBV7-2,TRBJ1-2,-,ASSFPGGPYGYT
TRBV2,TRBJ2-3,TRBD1,ASSQGQGGTDTQY
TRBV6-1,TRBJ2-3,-,ASSEGVAPEGDTQY
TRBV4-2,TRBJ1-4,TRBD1,ASSQQGAKEKLF
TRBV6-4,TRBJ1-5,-,ASSDYVWLNQPQH
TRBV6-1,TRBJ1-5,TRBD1,ASSEEGARGNQPQH
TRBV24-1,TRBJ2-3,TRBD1,ATSDWWTGGTSTDTQY
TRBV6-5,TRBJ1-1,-,ASKRQPNTEAF
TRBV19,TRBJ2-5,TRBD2,ASRGLGSETQY
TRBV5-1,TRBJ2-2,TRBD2,ASSRILSGVSASNTGELF
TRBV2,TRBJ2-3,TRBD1,ASSESRGLVTDTQY
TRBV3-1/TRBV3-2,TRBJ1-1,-,ASTQRQGGTEAF
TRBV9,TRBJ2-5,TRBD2,ASSLSGTSGRAETQY
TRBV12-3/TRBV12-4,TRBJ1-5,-,ATTGGGPQH
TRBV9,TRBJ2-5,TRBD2,ASSVDTSGEETQY
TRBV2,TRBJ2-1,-,ASKKGGTSSYNEQF
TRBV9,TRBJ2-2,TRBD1,ASSVLSWSGGSGGELF
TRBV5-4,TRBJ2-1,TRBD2,ASSFRGAYNEQF
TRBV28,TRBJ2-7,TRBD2,ASLRGGLAGDGYEQY
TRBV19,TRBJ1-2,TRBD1,ASSITGTDYGYT
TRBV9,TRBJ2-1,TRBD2,ASSGPGGEQF
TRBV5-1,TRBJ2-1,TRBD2,ASSFPSQLAGGYNEQF
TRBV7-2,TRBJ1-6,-,ASSRSYNSPLH
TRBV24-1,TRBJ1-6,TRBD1,ATCWDRVVSYNSPLH
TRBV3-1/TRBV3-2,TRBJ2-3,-,ASSLLGRSTDTQY
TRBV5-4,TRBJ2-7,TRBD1,ASSLPDRAGTYEQY
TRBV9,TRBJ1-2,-,ASSVEHSWTPNYGYT
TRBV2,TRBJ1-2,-,ASSEEQGSGYT
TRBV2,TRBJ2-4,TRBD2,ASSRLAGGENIQY
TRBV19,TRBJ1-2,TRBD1,ASTSGQGSVNGYT
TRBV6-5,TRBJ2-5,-,ASSKPGETQY
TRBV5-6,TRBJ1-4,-,ASSLNGQSD
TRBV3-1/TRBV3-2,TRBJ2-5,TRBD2,ASSQESWLAGGTQY
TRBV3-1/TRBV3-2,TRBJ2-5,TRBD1,ASSLRQGADKETQY
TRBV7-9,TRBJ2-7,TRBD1,ASSLTGGGEQY
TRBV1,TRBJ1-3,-,TSSGDRGHRDSGNTIY
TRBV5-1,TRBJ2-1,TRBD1,ASSPGTGYSYNEQF
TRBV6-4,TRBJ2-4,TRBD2,ASSEAPGGGNIQY
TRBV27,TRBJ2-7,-,ASSGAPPPLREQY
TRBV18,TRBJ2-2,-,ASSPVNSGAGELF
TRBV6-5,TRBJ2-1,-,ASLAIGSYNEQF
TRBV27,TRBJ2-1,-,ASSSTGTVYNEQF
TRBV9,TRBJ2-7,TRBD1,ASSAGSRGLYEQY
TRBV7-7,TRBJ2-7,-,ASSYRVGSYEQY
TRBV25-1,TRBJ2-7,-,ASRLGATYEQY
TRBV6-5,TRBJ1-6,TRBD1,ASGTVDNSPLH